One sample yielded the 23 T cell receptor beta chains listed below, sequenced in a study of CD8+ T cells in alopecia areata. Extracted RNA was reverse transcribed into cDNA, the sequencing template. Measured with immunoSEQ multiplex PCR; TCRdb has only the in-frame clones, and not every one. The sample records more than 200,000 clones, roughly two thirds being singletons. The specimen comprised CD4+ T cells sorted from blood, sampled at week 0. These receptors all come from a human donor with alopecia areata.

J is TRBJ2-3 and V is TRBV21-1; the D segment call TRBD2 is taken from the table without a DNA check. TRBV21-1 is a known pseudogene. CDR3 length: 9 amino acids. The chain's CDR3 is CASENTQYF. Written as DNA, the CDR3 is TGTGCCTCGGAGAATACGCAGTATTTT.

This chain joins TRBV5-1 and TRBJ2-1; the match to TRBD1 covers 8 bases. The CDR3 has 15 amino acids. Per the germline V gene, CDR1 is SGHRS and CDR2 is YFSETQ. V shed 2 bases and J 2 bases; nucleotides not matched to a gene: 3. The CDR3 is CASSFDRGAYNEQFF. The CDR3, as DNA: TGCGCCAGCAGCTTCGACAGGGGAGCCTACAATGAGCAGTTCTTC.

The genes are TRBV29-1 and TRBJ2-5; D gene ambiguous. The CDR3 totals 12 residues. V lost 7 bases and J lost 2, with 11 bases in between. The germline gives CDR1 SQVTM, CDR2 ANQGSEA. The CDR3 loop reads CSAGRQQETQYF. The CDR3 DNA follows: TGCAGCGCCGGACGGCAACAAGAGACCCAGTACTTC.

CDR3 coding DNA: TGCAGCGTTGCGGGGGGACCTTCCTACGAGCAGTACTTC. Residues: CSVAGGPSYEQYF. The V and J genes are TRBV29-1 and TRBJ2-7, with 7 bases matching TRBD2. Trimming cost V 4 bases and J 1 base; bases outside gene matches: 4. The V gene's germline CDR1 is SQVTM and CDR2 ANQGSEA. This CDR3 comprises 13 residues.

The chain is built from TRBV6-5 and TRBJ2-2; D might be TRBD1 or TRBD2, each matching 6 bases. V dropped 2 bases and J dropped 3 bases, with 10 bases sitting between them. The CDR3 is made up of 15 amino acids. Germline V gene sequence: CDR1 MNHEY, CDR2 SVGAGI. CDR3 DNA: TGTGCCAGCAGTTACCGGGGGCAAGACACCGGGGAGCTGTTTTTT. Translating gives CASSYRGQDTGELFF.

The CDR3 nucleotides read TGCGCCAGCAGCTTCGGGGGCGGCACTGAAGCTTTCTTT. Its translation: CASSFGGGTEAFF. The chain recombines TRBV5-1 with TRBJ1-1; a weak D match, TRBD1 (6 bases). Germline CDR1 and CDR2: SGHRS and YFSETQ. This CDR3 is 13 amino acids long. V was pared by 2 bases and J by 4 bases, with 9 bases between.

In DNA form, the CDR3 reads TGTGCCAGCTCACTAGGGACAGGGAATTCACCCCTCCACTTT. It specifies CASSLGTGNSPLHF. The J gene is TRBJ1-6, the V gene TRBV18, with 9 bases lining up with TRBD1. The J segment lost 7 bases and the V segment lost 4 bases, leaving 2 bases of the junction unmatched. The CDR3 is made up of 14 amino acids. The germline V gene has CDR1 KGHSH and CDR2 LQKENI.

As to this clone: Distinct nucleotide sequences in the sample also encode this CDR3. The chain employs TRBV29-1 and TRBJ1-1; D possibly corresponds to TRBD1 (6 bases). V was shortened by 7 bases and J by 0 bases, with 9 bases between the two germline ends. Germline-derived CDR1 and CDR2 are SQVTM and ANQGSEA. CDR3 length equals 12 residues. CDR3 protein: CSGGQMNTEAFF. The CDR3, as DNA: TGCAGCGGTGGACAGATGAACACTGAAGCTTTCTTT. Based on the CDR3 plus reference TRBV29-1 and TRBJ1-1, the full variable domain is SAVISQKPSRDICQRGTSLTIQCQVDSQVTMMFWYRQQPGQSLTLIATANQGSEATYESGFVIDKFPISRPNLTFSTLTVSNMSPEDSSIYLCSGGQMNTEAFFGQGTRLTVV.

This chain links TRBV7-2 with TRBJ2-7; D uncertain. The CDR3 length is 13 residues. V was trimmed by 5 bases and J by 0 bases, leaving 8 bases between them. Germline lookup yields CDR1 SGHTA and CDR2 FQGNSA. CDR3 in DNA: TGTGCCAGCAGCCAAGCCCCCTCCTACGAGCAGTACTTC. Residues: CASSQAPSYEQYF.

The chain has TRBV30 and TRBJ2-3; D call uncertain. The CDR3 is 15 amino acids. Per the germline V gene, CDR1 is GTSNPN and CDR2 is SVGIG (reference sequence). V was pared by 4 bases and J by 0 bases, with 14 bases between. CDR3 amino acids: CAWTNSQLSTDTQYF. The CDR3 DNA reads TGTGCCTGGACGAACTCTCAGCTTAGCACAGATACGCAGTATTTT.

The gene calls are TRBV9 and TRBJ1-1; 7 nucleotides match TRBD1. The CDR3 is made up of 14 amino acids. With 1 base clipped from V and 1 base from J, the junction kept 1 base outside the gene matches. The germline CDR1 and CDR2 sequences are SGDLS and YYNGEE. Here the CDR3 DNA reads TGTGCCAGCAGCGTAACAGGGGCGAACACTGAAGCTTTCTTT. As protein: CASSVTGANTEAFF. Together with reference TRBV9 and TRBJ1-1, the CDR3 gives the full variable domain: DSGVTQTPKHLITATGQRVTLRCSPRSGDLSVYWYQQSLDQGLQFLIQYYNGEERAKGNILERFSAQQFPDLHSELNLSSLELGDSALYFCASSVTGANTEAFFGQGTRLTVV.

This clone came up a few times. This rearrangement joins TRBV29-1 to TRBJ1-2, with 8 nucleotides matching TRBD1. The junction had 3 bases not matched to a gene; V was cut back by 2 bases and J by 7 bases. The CDR3 has 12 amino acids. Germline-derived CDR1 and CDR2 are SQVTM and ANQGSEA. CDR3 in amino acids: CSVEIGTGGYTF. CDR3 sequence (DNA): TGCAGCGTTGAAATTGGGACAGGTGGCTACACCTTC.

This clone was found a few times. This chain connects TRBV27 to TRBJ2-5; no definite D call. Germline CDR1 reads MNHEY; CDR2 reads SMNVEV (reference sequence). Trimming took 6 bases from V and 0 from J, leaving 11 bases between them. The CDR3 has 14 residues. The CDR3 sequence: CASSRVGNQETQYF. CDR3 coding DNA: TGTGCCAGCAGCCGCGTGGGGAACCAAGAGACCCAGTACTTC.

The genes are TRBV23-1 and TRBJ1-5, with D unclear. TRBV23-1 counts as an open reading frame of uncertain function. This CDR3 is 18 amino acids long. Trimming stripped 0 bases from V and 5 bases from J, with 20 bases between. The DNA of the CDR3 is TGCGCCAGCAGTCAATCTGGGTTGGTTGTAGACACAGATCAGCCCCAGCATTTT. Its protein product is CASSQSGLVVDTDQPQHF.

This clone is a singleton in its sample. J is TRBJ2-4 and V is TRBV5-1; either TRBD1 or TRBD2 may supply D (5 bases each). The length of the CDR3 is 14 residues. Germline V lookup: CDR1 SGHRS, CDR2 YFSETQ. Between the trimmed V and J ends, which lost 5 bases and 5 bases, there was a span of 14 bases. The CDR3 DNA reads TGCGCCAGCAGAATAAGGGACGGTGAAAACATTCAGTACTTC. It specifies CASRIRDGENIQYF.

The chain employs TRBV18 and TRBJ2-2; no clear D gene. Germline CDR1 and CDR2: KGHSH and LQKENI. The V end was cut by 2 bases, the J end by 5 bases, with 6 bases between. This CDR3 is 13 amino acids long. CDR3 residues: CASSPKGTGELFF. The CDR3 DNA is TGTGCCAGCTCACCAAAGGGAACCGGGGAGCTGTTTTTT.

The chain combines TRBV29-1 with TRBJ1-1; D is uncertain. This CDR3 comprises 12 residues. Looked up from germline, CDR1 is SQVTM and CDR2 is ANQGSEA. The V and J ends lost 7 bases and 1 base respectively, with 10 bases between them. CDR3 sequence (DNA): TGCAGCGCCCCTCGGGGGAACACTGAAGCTTTCTTT. Its translation: CSAPRGNTEAFF.

J is TRBJ1-2 and V is TRBV30; 7 nucleotides match TRBD1. Germline CDR1 is GTSNPN and CDR2 is SVGIG (reference sequence). The CDR3 length is 14 residues. The V and J ends lost 1 base and 2 bases, in that order; junction bases with no gene match: 4. The CDR3 reads CAWSGQGRNYGYTF. In nucleotides, the CDR3 is TGTGCCTGGAGTGGACAGGGAAGGAACTATGGCTACACCTTC.

The genes are TRBV30 and TRBJ2-7, with TRBD2 identical over 9 bases. The CDR3 consists of 11 residues. Germline CDR1 GTSNPN, CDR2 SVGIG (reference sequence). The V segment lost 8 bases and the J segment 1 base; nucleotides outside the gene matches: 0. The CDR3 nucleotides read TGTGCCGCGGGGGGGTCCTACGAGCAGTACTTC. It codes for CAAGGSYEQYF.

There are a few counts of this clone. The V and J genes are TRBV29-1 and TRBJ1-5; 7 bases line up with TRBD1. The CDR3 sequence is 13 residues long. From germline, CDR1 is SQVTM and CDR2 ANQGSEA. J gave up 4 bases and V 7 bases, and 7 bases lay outside the gene matches. The CDR3 is CSATQGENQPQHF. Here the CDR3 DNA reads TGCAGCGCGACTCAGGGGGAAAATCAGCCCCAGCATTTT.

The rearrangement uses TRBV11-2 and TRBJ2-3; 7 nucleotides line up with TRBD1. The CDR3 has 15 residues. Germline CDR1 SGHAT, CDR2 FQNNGV. Trimming removed 7 bases from V and 1 base from J; junction bases left unmatched: 8. The CDR3 nucleotides are TGTGCCAGCATCAAAGGGGGCCTGCGCACAGATACGCAGTATTTT. It specifies CASIKGGLRTDTQYF.

The chain recombines TRBV29-1 with TRBJ2-1; the match to TRBD2 covers 7 bases. The CDR3 is 16 residues long. CDR1 is SQVTM and CDR2 is ANQGSEA in the germline V gene. V dropped 2 bases and J dropped 4; count of bases not matched to a gene: 11. Written as DNA, the CDR3 is TGCAGCGTTGAATTATTGCAAGCGGGGAAATACAATGAGCAGTTCTTC. It encodes CSVELLQAGKYNEQFF.

The count of this clone is one. The chain carries TRBV7-9 and TRBJ2-7; D perhaps matches TRBD1 (5 bases). The germline V gene encodes CDR1 SEHNR and CDR2 FQNEAQ (reference sequence). The CDR3 has 12 amino acids. Trimming left V 5 bases short and J 3 bases short, with 8 bases between. Written as DNA, the CDR3 is TGTGCCAGCAGCGGAGACAGCTACGAGCAGTACTTC. It specifies CASSGDSYEQYF.